What follows describes a single T cell receptor beta chain. Its antigen is unidentified. At one end, the junction sequence differs from germline, possibly due to a read error. This sample is drawn from a study of T cells in localized non-small cell lung cancer. Per germline, CDR1 SNHLY and CDR2 FYNNEI. The CDR3 has 14 amino acids. The repertoire was sequenced with immunoSEQ multiplex PCR; TCRdb's copy has only in-frame clones and lacks some. The data hold approximately 43,000 clones, with 88% observed a single time. Broader study findings: Blood T cell density predicted longer survival; adjacent-lung clonality, shorter. There was higher T cell clonality in uninvolved adjacent lung than in tumor, and it was highest there. When the top 100 tumor clones were examined, a median about 60 of them also appeared in the adjacent lung, which was paired and uninvolved. The study sequenced only one region of the tumor. As a result, intratumor heterogeneity could not be excluded and remains possible.

V and J are TRBV2 and TRBJ2-4; 12 positions agree with TRBD1. The receptor was isolated from a female donor aged 60 or older with stage I squamous cell lung carcinoma. The sample here was peripheral blood, taken before any cancer treatment. The CDR3 DNA reads TGTGCCAGCAGTCCGGGGACAGGGGGCCGCTACGGGGACTTC. Protein: CASSPGTGGRYGDF.